This T cell receptor beta chain was profiled in a study of tumor-infiltrating lymphocytes in primary liver carcinoma. The researchers produced TCR beta cDNA from approximately 550 ng total RNA with a constant-region primer. For TCR beta, libraries were produced by three nested multiplex PCR rounds using slightly modified ARM-PCR. TCRdb ran MiXCR on the multiplex PCR reads and lists one entry per CDR3 protein. The sample holds roughly 120,000 distinct CDR3 sequences, around 60% seen once. In its sample, this clonotype was seen once. No antigen is known for it. Possible read error: a much larger clone is one base away. Scientists recovered RNA and DNA together from around 20-30 mg of unsorted bulk tissue. Every single tumor sample held over 85% viable tumor cells. Findings of the study overall: Researchers found tumor-adjacent and tumor-blood pairs overlapped less than tumor region pairs.

Sequencing used liver tumor tissue from sampling region 3. Subset given: tumor region T3, left-lateral pole. The sequence derives from a woman aged 60-75 years with primary liver carcinoma and hepatitis B virus infection.

CDR3 in DNA: TGTGTCAGCGGGCGGGGGATGGGGTCCTACGAGCAGTACTTC. It encodes CVSGRGMGSYEQYF. The chain employs TRBV6-5 and TRBJ2-7; TRBD2 matches 7 bases. Per germline, CDR1 MNHEY and CDR2 SVGAGI. This CDR3 has 14 residues.